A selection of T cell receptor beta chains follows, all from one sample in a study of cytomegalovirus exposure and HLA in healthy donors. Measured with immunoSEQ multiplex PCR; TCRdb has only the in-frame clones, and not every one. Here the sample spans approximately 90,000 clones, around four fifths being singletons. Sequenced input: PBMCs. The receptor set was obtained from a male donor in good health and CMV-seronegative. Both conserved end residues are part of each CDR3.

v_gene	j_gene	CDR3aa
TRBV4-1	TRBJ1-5	CASSQEGTGWNQPQHF
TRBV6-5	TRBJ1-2	CASSLDRGYGYTF
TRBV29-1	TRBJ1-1	CSAWDSLNTEAFF
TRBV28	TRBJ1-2	CASSSLAGTGTSYGYTF
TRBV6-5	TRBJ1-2	CASRGTGGYEGYTF
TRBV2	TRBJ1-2	CASSEGEGVEGYTF
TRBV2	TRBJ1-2	CASSQGQGVFYGYTF
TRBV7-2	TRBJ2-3	CASSLNGRAAGGTDTQYF
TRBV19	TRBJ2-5	CASSRGVETQYF
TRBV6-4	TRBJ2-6	CASSDWIRQGDSGANVLTF
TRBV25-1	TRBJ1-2	CASKDRGRGYTF
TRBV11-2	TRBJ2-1	CASSLKTGPYNEQFF
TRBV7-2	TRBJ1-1	CASSLDRVEAFF
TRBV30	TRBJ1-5	CAWSVSRDQSQHF
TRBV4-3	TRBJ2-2	CASSQGDLGYTGELFF
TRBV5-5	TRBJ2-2	CASSLWVRQNTGELFF
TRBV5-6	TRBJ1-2	CASSLKVQGGRTNYGYTF
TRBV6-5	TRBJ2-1	CASSYVSRGDNEQFF
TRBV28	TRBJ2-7	CATVVGGSPNEQYF
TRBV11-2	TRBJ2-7	CASSFGVAGEQYF
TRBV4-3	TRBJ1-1	CASSPRQGGTEAFF
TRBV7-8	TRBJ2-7	CASSITGRQQYF
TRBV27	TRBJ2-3	CASSLVRETTDTQYF
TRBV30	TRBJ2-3	CAWSRSPDTQYF
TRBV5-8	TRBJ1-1	CASSLVMNTEAFF
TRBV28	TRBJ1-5	CASKAEGSMQPQHF
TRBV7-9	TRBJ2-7	CASSSRETYEQYF
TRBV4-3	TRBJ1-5	CASSQDRRQPQHF
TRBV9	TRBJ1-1	CASTKGLMNTEAFF
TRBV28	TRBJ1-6	CASSLSSSYNSPLHF
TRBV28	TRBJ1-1	CASSLRTGYAFF
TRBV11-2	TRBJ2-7	CAIDRSSYEQYF
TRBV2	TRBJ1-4	CASSEGHGKLFF
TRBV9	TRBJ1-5	CASSLDGTGYNQPQHF
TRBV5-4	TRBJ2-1	CASSRSGPSSYNEQFF
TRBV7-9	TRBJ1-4	CASRKTETTNEKLFF
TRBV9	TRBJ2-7	CASSVEGDVSSYEQYF
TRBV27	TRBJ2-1	CASSSTGPDEQFF
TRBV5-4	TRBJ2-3	CASSAGGNTQYF
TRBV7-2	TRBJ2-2	CASSLRRGGTGELFF
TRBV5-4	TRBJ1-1	CASSPKSNTEAFF
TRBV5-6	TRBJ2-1	CASSFMSIRNEQFF
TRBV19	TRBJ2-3	CASSIPSYTDTQYF
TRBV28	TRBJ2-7	CASRNLAGLSYEQYF
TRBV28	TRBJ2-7	CASKGQGTLLYEQYF
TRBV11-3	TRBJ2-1	CASSTRGNEQFF
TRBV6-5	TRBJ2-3	CASSYYLVGGTQYF
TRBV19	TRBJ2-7	CASSIRGNSEQYF
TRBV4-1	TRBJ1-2	CASSQAPGDYGYTF
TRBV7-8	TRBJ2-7	CASSLASSYEQYF